This T cell receptor (beta chain) is from a study of T cells in Graves' hyperthyroidism and ophthalmopathy. On the study more broadly: Before any treatment, at initial diagnosis, peripheral blood was collected.

PBMCs were sourced from roughly 10 ml fresh peripheral blood. For this clonotype: As yet, its antigen is unknown.

Findings of the study overall: Most thyroid clonotypes expanded above 0.001 were also detected in blood.

Amplification targeted TCR beta CDR3 regions from RNA transcripts. HTBI primers were employed in a first-round RT-PCR of the TCR CDR3. TCRdb processed the multiplex PCR reads anew with MiXCR; each CDR3 protein has one entry. The sample has about 610,000 distinct CDR3 sequences, about 15% seen once. V was trimmed by 6 bases and J by 8 bases, leaving 13 bases between them. The CDR3 totals 12 residues. The sample consisted of blood. This clonotype was obtained from a middle-aged woman with Graves' ophthalmopathy. V and J are TRBV12-3 or TRBV12-4 and TRBJ1-2; D unresolved. The CDR3 DNA reads as TGTGCCAGCAGCCGGAGGGTTGGCGGCTACACCTTC. Protein: CASSRRVGGYTF.